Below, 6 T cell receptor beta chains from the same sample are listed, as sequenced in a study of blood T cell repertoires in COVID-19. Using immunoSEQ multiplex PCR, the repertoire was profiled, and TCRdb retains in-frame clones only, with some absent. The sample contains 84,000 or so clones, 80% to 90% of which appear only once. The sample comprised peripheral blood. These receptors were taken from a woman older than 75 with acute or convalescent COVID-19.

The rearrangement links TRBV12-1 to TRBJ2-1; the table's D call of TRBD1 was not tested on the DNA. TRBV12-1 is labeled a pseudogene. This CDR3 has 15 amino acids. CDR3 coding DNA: TGTGCCAGCAGCTACTCAGGTAGCTCCTACAATGAGCAGTTCTTC. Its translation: CASSYSGSSYNEQFF.

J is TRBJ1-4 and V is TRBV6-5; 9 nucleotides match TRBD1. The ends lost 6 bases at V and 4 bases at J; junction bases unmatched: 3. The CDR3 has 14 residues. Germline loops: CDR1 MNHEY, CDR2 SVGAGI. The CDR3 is CASSPGQGNEKLFF. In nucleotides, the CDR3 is TGTGCCAGCAGCCCGGGACAGGGTAATGAAAAACTGTTTTTT.

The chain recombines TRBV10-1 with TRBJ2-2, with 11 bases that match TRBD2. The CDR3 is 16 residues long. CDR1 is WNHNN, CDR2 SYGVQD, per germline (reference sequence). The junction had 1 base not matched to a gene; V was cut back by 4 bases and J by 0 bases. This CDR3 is CASSATSGANTGELFF. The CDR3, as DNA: TGCGCCAGCAGTGCGACTAGCGGGGCGAACACCGGGGAGCTGTTTTTT.

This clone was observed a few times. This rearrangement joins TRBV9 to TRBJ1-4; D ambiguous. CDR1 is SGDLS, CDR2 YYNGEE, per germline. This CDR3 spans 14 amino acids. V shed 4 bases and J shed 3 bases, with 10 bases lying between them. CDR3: CASSFDMANEKLFF. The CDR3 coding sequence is TGTGCCAGCAGCTTTGACATGGCTAATGAAAAACTGTTTTTT.

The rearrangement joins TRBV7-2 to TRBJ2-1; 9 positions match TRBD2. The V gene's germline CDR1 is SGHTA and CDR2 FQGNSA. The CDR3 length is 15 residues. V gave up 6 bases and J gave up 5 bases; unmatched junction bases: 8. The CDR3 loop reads CASSREAGGNNEQFF. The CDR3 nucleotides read TGTGCCAGCAGTCGCGAAGCGGGGGGAAACAATGAGCAGTTCTTC.

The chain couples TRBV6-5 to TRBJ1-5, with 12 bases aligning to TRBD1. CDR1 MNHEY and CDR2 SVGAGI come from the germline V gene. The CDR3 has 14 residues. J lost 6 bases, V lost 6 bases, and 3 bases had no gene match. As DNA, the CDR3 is TGTGCCAGCAGGGGGACAGGGGGCCCTCAGCCCCAGCATTTT. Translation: CASRGTGGPQPQHF.